The clone carrying this T cell receptor (beta chain) appeared a single time. The germline CDR1 and CDR2 sequences are MDHEN and SYDVKM. Losses at the gene ends were 6 bases for V and 9 bases for J; bases not matched to a gene: 11. The CDR3 sequence is 15 residues long. The entry originates in a study of blood T cells in healthy people across ages. Then a second PCR, running roughly 7 to 11 cycles, was carried out with a sample-barcoded 5' primer and a J-beta primer mix. Carrying 12 random nucleotides, a template-switch adaptor labeled each individual cDNA molecule. TCRdb re-called the 5' RACE reads through MiXCR, storing one row per CDR3 protein. The sample consists of roughly 2 million distinct CDR3 sequences, roughly 52% of them appearing once.

The receptor was isolated from a woman aged 40 to 50 in good health. The sequenced sample was blood. V gene TRBV28 combines with J gene TRBJ2-1; 10 bases align to TRBD2. This CDR3 reads CASRNAEGTSVEQFF. The CDR3 DNA follows: TGTGCCAGCAGGAATGCTGAGGGGACTAGCGTTGAGCAGTTCTTC.